A single sample is the source of the 18 T cell receptor beta chains below, sequenced in a study of cytomegalovirus exposure and HLA in healthy donors. PCR was performed using 60 Vbeta and 13 Jbeta primers. Measured with immunoSEQ multiplex PCR; TCRdb has only the in-frame clones, and not every one. The profile shows tens of thousands of clones, 63% of them singletons. The sample comprised PBMCs. Receptors were obtained from a woman aged 25 to 39 in good health and CMV-seronegative.

This sequence joins TRBV29-1 and TRBJ2-1; D may be TRBD1 (5 bases). V was cut by 3 bases and J by 9 bases, with 9 bases left in between. The CDR3 spans 11 residues. CDR1 is SQVTM, CDR2 ANQGSEA, per germline. The CDR3 DNA is TGCAGCGTTGATAAAGGGGCTGAGCAGTTCTTC. It is translated as CSVDKGAEQFF.

V usage is TRBV9 and J usage is TRBJ1-5; D not certain. The CDR3 sequence is 15 residues long. V shed 0 bases and J shed 0 bases, with 7 bases lying between them. Germline V gives CDR1 SGDLS, CDR2 YYNGEE. CDR3 residues: CASSVGSNSNQPQHF. For the CDR3, the DNA is TGTGCCAGCAGCGTAGGTAGTAATAGCAATCAGCCCCAGCATTTT.

The chain uses TRBV6-5 and TRBJ1-6, with a tentative D call TRBD1 (6 bases). The germline V gene encodes CDR1 MNHEY and CDR2 SVGAGI. Trimming took 7 bases from V and 7 from J, leaving 11 bases between them. CDR3 length: 13 amino acids. Here the CDR3 DNA reads TGTGCCAGCACCTGGACAGCAAATTCACCCCTCCACTTT. As protein: CASTWTANSPLHF.

This chain links TRBV4-2 with TRBJ1-2, with TRBD1 identical over 7 bases. Germline assignment: CDR1 LGHNA and CDR2 YNFKEQ. V shed 0 bases, J shed 1 base, and the junction held 8 bases outside the gene matches. The CDR3 runs 17 residues. CDR3 region: CASSQELGGVGNYGYTF. CDR3 coding DNA: TGTGCCAGCAGCCAAGAGCTAGGGGGCGTGGGTAACTATGGCTACACCTTC.

This chain uses TRBV9 with TRBJ1-1; 7 bases match TRBD1. The CDR3 runs to 16 residues. J gave up 2 bases and V 0 bases, and 7 bases lay outside the gene matches. Germline lookup yields CDR1 SGDLS and CDR2 YYNGEE. The CDR3 DNA follows: TGTGCCAGCAGCGTAGCTACTCCAGGGGGAAACACTGAAGCTTTCTTT. Residues: CASSVATPGGNTEAFF.

CDR3 amino acids: CASSLTQSVSYEQYF. As DNA, the CDR3 is TGTGCCAGCAGCTTAACACAGTCGGTCTCCTACGAGCAGTACTTC. The V gene is TRBV7-8, the J gene TRBJ2-7; D is unresolved. This CDR3 has 15 amino acids. V was cut by 2 bases and J by 0 bases, with 11 bases left in between. CDR1 is SGHVS, CDR2 FQNEAQ, per germline. Complete variable domain (other parts from reference TRBV7-8 and TRBJ2-7): GAGVSQSPRYKVAKRGQDVALRCDPISGHVSLFWYQQALGQGPEFLTYFQNEAQLDKSGLPSDRFFAERPEGSVSTLKIQRTQQEDSAVYLCASSLTQSVSYEQYFGPGTRLTVT.

The genes are TRBV29-1 and TRBJ2-3; D call uncertain. V was pared by 0 bases and J by 6 bases, with 13 bases between. The CDR3 extends over 14 amino acids. CDR1 is SQVTM and CDR2 is ANQGSEA in the germline V gene. The CDR3 nucleotides read TGCAGCGTTGAAGATCCCTTTGAGAGGGATACGCAGTATTTT. Encoded protein: CSVEDPFERDTQYF.

The DNA for the CDR3 is TGTGCCAGTAGTATAAAACAGTCTGGGGCCAACGTCCTGACTTTC. It translates to CASSIKQSGANVLTF. J is TRBJ2-6 and V is TRBV19; no definite D call. The V end lost 2 bases, the J end lost 1 base, and 6 bases lay between the germline ends. Germline lookup yields CDR1 LNHDA and CDR2 SQIVND (reference sequence). The CDR3 extends over 15 amino acids.

The V gene is TRBV6-5, the J gene TRBJ2-7; D may be TRBD2 (5 bases). From germline, CDR1 is MNHEY and CDR2 SVGAGI. V shed 0 bases and J shed 4 bases, with 13 bases lying between them. CDR3 size: 15 residues. CDR3 nucleotides: TGTGCCAGCAGTTACTCGAGGGCCCCTTGGTACGAGCAGTACTTC. This sequence encodes CASSYSRAPWYEQYF.

The chain is built from TRBV5-4 and TRBJ2-1; TRBD1 aligns across 9 bases. The V gene end was trimmed by 0 bases and the J gene end by 9 bases; junction bases not matched to a gene: 4. CDR1 is SGHNT and CDR2 is YYREEE in the germline V gene (reference sequence). The CDR3 is 14 amino acids. The CDR3 bases are TGTGCCAGCAGCTTGGCACGACAGGGGGGTGAGCAGTTCTTC. It encodes CASSLARQGGEQFF.

The chain recombines TRBV4-2 with TRBJ2-6, with 7 bases matching TRBD1. J gave up 0 bases and V 4 bases, and 12 bases lay outside the gene matches. This CDR3 is built from 19 residues. Germline assignment: CDR1 LGHNA and CDR2 YNFKEQ. The CDR3 nucleotides read TGTGCCAGCAGCCCGAGGTTCGACAGGGACGGCTCTGGGGCCAACGTCCTGACTTTC. Protein product: CASSPRFDRDGSGANVLTF.

This chain uses TRBV12-5 with TRBJ2-5; 9 bases line up with TRBD1. Germline CDR1 LGHNT, CDR2 FRNRAP. CDR3 length: 14 residues. With V trimmed by 1 base and J by 5 bases, 2 bases remained unmatched. CDR3 nucleotide sequence: TGTGCTAGTGGTTTGGGACAGGGGGTCGAGACCCAGTACTTC. Translated, it gives CASGLGQGVETQYF.

The chain joins TRBV30 to TRBJ1-5; perhaps TRBD1 as D (5 bases). The CDR3 has 13 amino acids. Between the trimmed V and J ends, which lost 1 base and 5 bases, there was a span of 9 bases. CDR1 is GTSNPN and CDR2 is SVGIG in the germline V gene (reference sequence). The CDR3, as DNA: TGTGCCTGGAGTGACAGGAAAGATCAGCCCCAGCATTTT. This sequence encodes CAWSDRKDQPQHF.

In this sample, this clone turned up a few times. V gene TRBV7-9 combines with J gene TRBJ2-1; weak D call: TRBD2 (6 bases). Germline V CDR1 and CDR2: SEHNR, FQNEAQ (reference sequence). The CDR3 spans 13 residues. Between the trimmed V and J ends, which lost 1 base and 5 bases, there was a span of 6 bases. CDR3 DNA: TGTGCCAGCAGCTTAGGGACTAACAATGAGCAGTTCTTC. As protein: CASSLGTNNEQFF.

This chain joins TRBV5-1 and TRBJ2-7, with D perhaps TRBD1 (9 bases). Germline loops: CDR1 SGHRS, CDR2 YFSETQ. CDR3 length equals 14 residues. Trimming shortened V by 3 bases and J by 7 bases, and 17 bases separated the two germline ends. CDR3 loop: CASSSGGTGREQYF. The CDR3 nucleotides are TGCGCCAGCAGCTCGGGAGGGACAGGGAGGGAGCAGTACTTC.

The chain has TRBV13 and TRBJ2-3; 10 bases line up with TRBD2. After removal of 5 bases from V and 4 bases from J, the junction contained 9 bases not matched to a gene. Looked up from germline, CDR1 is PRHDT and CDR2 is FYEKMQ (reference sequence). This CDR3 is built from 16 residues. CDR3 in DNA: TGTGCCAGCAGCGCACGAGCGGGGGGGCGTCCAGATACGCAGTATTTT. This translates into CASSARAGGRPDTQYF.

V gene TRBV5-1 combines with J gene TRBJ1-4; D gene unclear. Germline CDR1 and CDR2: SGHRS and YFSETQ. This CDR3 is built from 15 residues. V lost 5 bases to trimming and J lost 4 bases, with 15 bases between them. This CDR3 reads CASSPTGSHNEKLFF. The CDR3 DNA sequence: TGCGCCAGCAGTCCTACCGGGTCGCATAATGAAAAACTGTTTTTT.

This clone was seen a handful of times. The genes are TRBV10-3 and TRBJ1-1, with 8 nucleotides matching TRBD1. V shed 4 bases and J 5 bases; nucleotides not matched to a gene: 12. Germline V gene sequence: CDR1 ENHRY, CDR2 SYGVKD. This CDR3 is built from 16 residues. The CDR3 sequence: CAISGRQGNRGTEAFF. Written as DNA, the CDR3 is TGTGCCATCAGTGGTCGGCAGGGAAACAGGGGGACTGAAGCTTTCTTT.